The 18 T cell receptor beta chains given below trace back to one sample, sequenced in a study of vaccination and CD4 T cells after COVID-19. Sequencing of cultured CD4+ T cell DNA used the Oncomine TCR Beta short-read assay. From the PCR reads, TCRdb called clonotypes with MiXCR, one entry per CDR3 protein. The sample includes about 19,000 distinct CDR3 sequences, 43% of them seen just once. Antigen specificity for these receptors is unknown. Treatment denoted: approximately nine-day PBMC culture with coronavirus spike peptide pools or control peptides (ViraFEST assay). Here the sequenced sample was CD4+ T cells from blood, cultured in vitro, taken after SARS-CoV-2 vaccination. These TCRs come from a human donor who had recovered from COVID-19.

The V and J genes are TRBV11-3 and TRBJ2-7, with 8 positions matching TRBD1. This CDR3 is built from 17 residues. V trimming: 1 base; J trimming: 2 bases; junction bases outside the gene matches: 10. Germline loops: CDR1 SGHNT, CDR2 YENEEA. The CDR3: CASSLVLGTGTPYEQYF. The CDR3 DNA reads TGTGCCAGCAGCTTAGTCCTTGGGACAGGTACCCCCTACGAGCAGTACTTC.

V gene TRBV19 combines with J gene TRBJ1-5, with a possible D match to TRBD1 (5 bases). The CDR3 sequence is 13 residues long. V was trimmed by 7 bases and J by 9 bases, leaving 16 bases between them. CDR1 and CDR2 (germline): LNHDA, SQIVND (reference sequence). This chain's CDR3 is CASTGQGEGPQHF. In nucleotides, the CDR3 is TGTGCCAGTACAGGGCAGGGTGAGGGGCCCCAGCATTTT.

This chain uses TRBV19 with TRBJ2-7; 7 positions match TRBD1. Germline V gives CDR1 LNHDA, CDR2 SQIVND (reference sequence). CDR3 length equals 14 residues. With 3 bases clipped from V and 2 bases from J, the junction kept 4 bases outside the gene matches. The CDR3 is CASSMTGIPYEQYF. CDR3 DNA sequence: TGTGCCAGTAGTATGACAGGGATTCCCTACGAGCAGTACTTC. Combining the CDR3 with reference TRBV19 and TRBJ2-7 gives the whole variable domain DGGITQSPKYLFRKEGQNVTLSCEQNLNHDAMYWYRQDPGQGLRLIYYSQIVNDFQKGDIAEGYSVSREKKESFPLTVTSAQKNPTAFYLCASSMTGIPYEQYFGPGTRLTVT.

This clonotype appeared a few times. The chain carries TRBV10-3 and TRBJ1-1; TRBD1 is a possible D gene (5 bases). V was cut by 6 bases and J by 6 bases, with 17 bases left in between. Per germline, CDR1 ENHRY and CDR2 SYGVKD. The CDR3 covers 14 residues. CDR3 DNA: TGTGCCATCAGCAGGGACCCGGACGGGGCTGAAGCTTTCTTT. It translates to CAISRDPDGAEAFF.

This clonotype was recorded a few times. The chain uses TRBV7-3 and TRBJ2-3, with 10 bases fitting TRBD1. J was trimmed by 4 bases and V by 4 bases; bases with no gene match: 5. Per germline, CDR1 SGHTA and CDR2 FQGTGA. The CDR3 runs to 15 residues. This CDR3 reads CASSYDRGPADTQYF. The DNA for the CDR3 is TGTGCCAGCAGCTATGACAGGGGGCCAGCAGATACGCAGTATTTT.

The V and J genes are TRBV19 and TRBJ2-5, with 7 nucleotides matching TRBD1. The V segment lost 6 bases and the J segment 3 bases; nucleotides outside the gene matches: 4. This CDR3 has 13 amino acids. Germline-derived CDR1 and CDR2 are LNHDA and SQIVND (reference sequence). This chain's CDR3 is CASSRDREETQYF. For the CDR3, the DNA is TGTGCCAGTAGCCGCGACAGGGAAGAGACCCAGTACTTC.

V is TRBV20-1 and J is TRBJ1-1; D unclear. Germline assignment: CDR1 DFQATT and CDR2 SNEGSKA (reference sequence). The V gene lost 3 bases and the J gene lost 4 bases, with 9 bases spanning the gap. The CDR3 spans 12 residues. Written as DNA, the CDR3 is TGCAGTGCTAGGGTCGGGTCCACTGAAGCTTTCTTT. Its translation: CSARVGSTEAFF.

The rearrangement uses TRBV20-1 and TRBJ2-1; 9 bases match TRBD2. Germline CDR1 and CDR2: DFQATT and SNEGSKA (reference sequence). This CDR3 is built from 15 residues. V lost 6 bases, J lost 6 bases, and 12 bases stayed unmatched. CDR3 residues: CSAYRSLAGRNEQFF. The CDR3 DNA follows: TGCAGTGCGTATCGGTCCCTAGCGGGACGCAATGAGCAGTTCTTC.

The gene calls are TRBV19 and TRBJ2-5, with no clear D. Trimming removed 4 bases at V and 5 bases at J, with 11 bases between. Per germline, CDR1 LNHDA and CDR2 SQIVND (reference sequence). This CDR3 spans 13 amino acids. CDR3 sequence (DNA): TGTGCCAGTAGTAAAAACTCCCTGGAGACCCAGTACTTC. Its translation is CASSKNSLETQYF.

V gene TRBV28 combines with J gene TRBJ2-7; 10 bases align to TRBD2. Germline V gives CDR1 MDHEN, CDR2 SYDVKM. V gave up 4 bases and J gave up 5 bases; unmatched junction bases: 14. The CDR3 sequence is 17 residues long. CDR3 amino acids: CASSSRGGSGRSHEQYF. The CDR3 DNA is TGTGCCAGCAGTTCACGAGGCGGTAGCGGGAGGAGCCACGAGCAGTACTTC.

The sample holds a few counts of this clonotype. The junction departs from the called germline gene at one end, perhaps through a read error. V gene TRBV19 combines with J gene TRBJ1-1, with D perhaps matching TRBD1 (5 bases). CDR3 length equals 14 residues. Germline values: CDR1 LNHDA, CDR2 SQIVND (reference sequence). For the CDR3, the DNA is TGTGCTAGTAGTATAGCGCGGGGGAGCACTGAAGCTTTCTTT. Protein: CASSIARGSTEAFF.

This rearrangement joins TRBV10-2 to TRBJ1-1; D is possibly TRBD1 (5 bases). The germline V and J ends were trimmed by 7 bases and 4 bases, with 16 bases remaining between them. Germline CDR1 reads WSHSY; CDR2 reads SAAADI. The CDR3 spans 14 residues. The CDR3, as DNA: TGCGCCAGCACCGAGAGGGGTGGTGGCACTGAAGCTTTCTTT. This sequence encodes CASTERGGGTEAFF.

The rearrangement uses TRBV30 and TRBJ1-5; tentative D call: TRBD1 (6 bases). V lost 3 bases and J lost 2, with 8 bases in between. Germline CDR1 is GTSNPN and CDR2 is SVGIG (reference sequence). This CDR3 has 13 residues. As DNA, the CDR3 is TGTGCCTGGAGACAGGGTCGCAATCAGCCCCAGCATTTT. This gives the protein CAWRQGRNQPQHF.

This clonotype showed up just a few times. The chain carries TRBV29-1 and TRBJ1-1, with D perhaps matching TRBD1 (5 bases). Germline V gene data show CDR1 as SQVTM and CDR2 as ANQGSEA. The CDR3 loop spans 14 amino acids. V lost 3 bases and J 0 bases, leaving 11 bases between the germline ends. The CDR3 region is CSVDTGGMNTEAFF. The CDR3 DNA reads TGCAGCGTTGATACGGGGGGAATGAACACTGAAGCTTTCTTT.

The chain combines TRBV18 with TRBJ2-3; D unresolved. Trimming shortened V by 2 bases and J by 9 bases, and 6 bases separated the two germline ends. This CDR3 is built from 11 residues. The germline CDR1 and CDR2 sequences are KGHSH and LQKENI. CDR3 region: CASSPTGTQYF. The CDR3 DNA follows: TGTGCCAGCTCACCAACCGGAACGCAGTATTTT.

This clonotype turned up a few times. The rearrangement uses TRBV27 and TRBJ1-5; D is ambiguous. V was pared by 2 bases and J by 2 bases, with 10 bases between. This CDR3 is 15 amino acids long. Germline V gene lookup returns CDR1 MNHEY and CDR2 SMNVEV (reference sequence). CDR3 in DNA: TGTGCCAGCAGTTTAGGAGGACTAGGCAATCAGCCCCAGCATTTT. It yields the protein CASSLGGLGNQPQHF.

The rearrangement joins TRBV20-1 to TRBJ2-3; the D gene is possibly TRBD2 (5 bases). Trimming removed 3 bases at V and 2 bases at J, with 9 bases between. CDR1 is DFQATT, CDR2 SNEGSKA, per germline (reference sequence). The CDR3 is made up of 13 amino acids. The CDR3 DNA is TGCAGTGCTAGTTGGACTGTCACAGATACGCAGTATTTT. Translation: CSASWTVTDTQYF.

The chain uses TRBV28 and TRBJ2-7; TRBD1 is a possible D gene (5 bases). There are 13 residues in the CDR3. CDR1 is MDHEN, CDR2 SYDVKM, per germline. V dropped 10 bases and J dropped 5 bases, with 18 bases sitting between them. CDR3 region: CATETVDIDEQYF. The CDR3, as DNA: TGTGCCACGGAGACAGTTGATATCGACGAGCAGTACTTC.